This T cell receptor (beta chain) was recorded in a study of blood T cell repertoires in COVID-19 (dated by TCRdb to the early 2020s). Concerning the study at large: Samples from collaborators originated in the United States, Italy and Spain and spanned both the acute and convalescent phases of COVID-19. The prospective study material was composed of cDNA or gDNA derived from T cells, B-cell-depleted T cells, or PBMCs. Deeply sampled blood TCRbeta repertoires from subjects exposed to, actively infected with, or recovered from COVID-19 were included in the dataset. The repertoires were released in a freely available public database intended as a resource for research on the immune response to SARS-CoV-2. Samples were obtained from the ongoing ImmuneRACE study (first 160 participants) and from 950 to 1,500 subjects provided by 6 global collaborators. The sample metadata nearly always contained a de-identified subject ID, COVID-19 status, age in years and sex. Where available, HLA class I and class II types were obtained from metadata supplied by the sample provider rather than from assay-based typing. Summary of the overall study and its limitations: Clinical and demographic metadata were provided uncurated, with the amount varying by source and participant.

The immunoSEQ Assay, a bias-controlled multiplex PCR, was used to amplify TCRbeta CDR3 regions from genomic DNA. In the paper's pipeline: The number of nucleated cells in each sample was estimated from the amplification of reference gene primers within the assay. To quantify the absolute abundance of each unique TCRbeta CDR3 rearrangement, sequence reads were collapsed and filtered. Productive Simpson clonality was computed per sample as the square root of Simpson's diversity index over productive rearrangements. This is the immuneACCESS table as TCRdb keeps it, with only in-frame sequences that have V and J called. A part of the clones is gone; compared with another copy, unresolved V genes explain less than half, and the rest is unexplained. The DNA gave D and trimming, while V, J and clone size come from that table. This sample is represented by approximately 82,000 clones; about four fifths of them were singletons. The ten largest clones add up to approximately 39% of the sample.

This clone appeared once. Its cognate antigen has yet to be identified. A junction boundary mismatches the germline segment, possibly from a read error. CDR1 is given as LGHNT and CDR2 as FRNRAP, both from the germline V gene. Spanning cysteine to phenylalanine, the CDR3 consists of 15 amino acids. Only the CDR3 DNA is retained, 45 bases long and in frame from the first base. Whole blood was collected in K2EDTA tubes by collaborating institutions according to the institutions' own protocols. For TCRbeta analysis, collaborators shipped samples in one of three forms: frozen whole blood, isolated PBMCs, or DNA extracted from either of those sample types.

The sequenced sample consisted of peripheral blood. This clonotype was obtained from a woman aged 70 to 79 with acute or convalescent COVID-19. The chain employs TRBV12-5 and TRBJ2-3; a confident D gene designation cannot be given. CDR3 region: CASGLGGGGTDTQYF. The sequence in DNA is TGTGCTAGTGGCTTGGGCGGCGGCGGAACAGATACGCAGTATTTT.